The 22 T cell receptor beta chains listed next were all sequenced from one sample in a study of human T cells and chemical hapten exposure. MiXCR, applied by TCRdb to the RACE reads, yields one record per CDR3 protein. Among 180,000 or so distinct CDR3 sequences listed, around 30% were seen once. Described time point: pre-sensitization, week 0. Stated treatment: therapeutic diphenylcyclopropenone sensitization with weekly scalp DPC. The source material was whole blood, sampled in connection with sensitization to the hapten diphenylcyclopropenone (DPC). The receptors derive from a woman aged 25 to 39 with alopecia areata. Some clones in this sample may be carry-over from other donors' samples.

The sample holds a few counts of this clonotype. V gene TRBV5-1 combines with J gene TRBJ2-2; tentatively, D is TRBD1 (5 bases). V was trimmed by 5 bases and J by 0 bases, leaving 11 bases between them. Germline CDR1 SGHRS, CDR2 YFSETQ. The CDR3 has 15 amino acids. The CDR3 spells CASRTDFTNTGELFF. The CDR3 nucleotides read TGCGCCAGCAGGACAGACTTTACGAACACCGGGGAGCTGTTTTTT.

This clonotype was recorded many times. CDR3 nucleotides: TGTGCCAGCAGCTTAGAACGTCAGATAGCTTTCTTT. Residues: CASSLERQIAFF. The chain uses TRBV7-2 and TRBJ1-1, with no clear D. Trimming stripped 1 base from V and 10 bases from J, with 10 bases between. Germline V gives CDR1 SGHTA, CDR2 FQGNSA. The length of the CDR3 is 12 residues. Supplemented by reference TRBV7-2 and TRBJ1-1, the full variable domain reads GAGVSQSPSNKVTEKGKDVELRCDPISGHTALYWYRQSLGQGLEFLIYFQGNSAPDKSGLPSDRFSAERTGGSVSTLTIQRTQQEDSAVYLCASSLERQIAFFGQGTRLTVV.

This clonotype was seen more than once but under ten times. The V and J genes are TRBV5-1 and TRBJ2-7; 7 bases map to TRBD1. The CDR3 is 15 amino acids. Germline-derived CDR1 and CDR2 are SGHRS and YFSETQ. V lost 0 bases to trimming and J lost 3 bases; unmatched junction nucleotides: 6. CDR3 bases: TGCGCCAGCAGCTTGGAGGACAGGAGCTACTACGAGCAGTACTTC. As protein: CASSLEDRSYYEQYF.

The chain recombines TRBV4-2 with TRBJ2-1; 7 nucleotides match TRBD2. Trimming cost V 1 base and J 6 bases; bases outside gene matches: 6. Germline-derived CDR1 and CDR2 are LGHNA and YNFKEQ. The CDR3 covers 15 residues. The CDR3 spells CASSQVAGEGNEQFF. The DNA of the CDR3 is TGTGCCAGCAGCCAAGTTGCGGGGGAGGGCAATGAGCAGTTCTTC.

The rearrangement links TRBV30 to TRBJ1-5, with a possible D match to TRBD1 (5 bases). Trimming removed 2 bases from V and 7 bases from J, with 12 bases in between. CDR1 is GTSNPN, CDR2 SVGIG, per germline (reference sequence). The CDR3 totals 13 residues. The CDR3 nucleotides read TGTGCCTGGAGTCTCCAGGGTCGCCAGCCCCAGCATTTT. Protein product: CAWSLQGRQPQHF.

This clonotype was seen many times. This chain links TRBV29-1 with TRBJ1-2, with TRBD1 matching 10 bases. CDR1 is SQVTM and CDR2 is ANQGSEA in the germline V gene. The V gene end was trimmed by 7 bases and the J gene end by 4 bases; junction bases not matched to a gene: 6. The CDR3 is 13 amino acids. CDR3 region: CSAGTGAPYGYTF. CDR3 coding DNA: TGCAGCGCCGGGACAGGGGCCCCCTATGGCTACACCTTC.

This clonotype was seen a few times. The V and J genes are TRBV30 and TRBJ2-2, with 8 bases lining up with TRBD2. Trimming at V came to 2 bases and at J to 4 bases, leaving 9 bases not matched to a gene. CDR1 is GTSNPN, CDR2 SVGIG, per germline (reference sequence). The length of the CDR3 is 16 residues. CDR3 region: CAWSLVAGRGTGELFF. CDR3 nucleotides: TGTGCCTGGAGTCTCGTAGCGGGACGGGGCACCGGGGAGCTGTTTTTT.

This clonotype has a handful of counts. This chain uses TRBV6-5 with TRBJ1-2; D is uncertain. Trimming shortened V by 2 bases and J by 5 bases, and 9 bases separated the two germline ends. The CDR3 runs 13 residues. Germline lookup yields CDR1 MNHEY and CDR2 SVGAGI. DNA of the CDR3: TGTGCCAGCAGTTACGACCGGCAATATGGCTACACCTTC. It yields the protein CASSYDRQYGYTF.

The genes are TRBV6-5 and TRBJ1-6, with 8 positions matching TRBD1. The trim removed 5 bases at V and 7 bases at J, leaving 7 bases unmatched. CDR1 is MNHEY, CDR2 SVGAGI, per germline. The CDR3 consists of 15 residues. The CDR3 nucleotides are TGTGCCAGCAGTCCTAGGACAGGGACGAATTCACCCCTCCACTTT. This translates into CASSPRTGTNSPLHF.

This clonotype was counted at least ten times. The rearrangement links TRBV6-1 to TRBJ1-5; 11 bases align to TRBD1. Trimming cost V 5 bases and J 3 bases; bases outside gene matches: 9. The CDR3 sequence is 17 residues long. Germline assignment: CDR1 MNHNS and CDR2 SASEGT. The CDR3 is CASSPGTGGRSNQPQHF. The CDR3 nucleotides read TGTGCCAGCAGTCCCGGGACAGGGGGTCGCTCCAATCAGCCCCAGCATTTT.

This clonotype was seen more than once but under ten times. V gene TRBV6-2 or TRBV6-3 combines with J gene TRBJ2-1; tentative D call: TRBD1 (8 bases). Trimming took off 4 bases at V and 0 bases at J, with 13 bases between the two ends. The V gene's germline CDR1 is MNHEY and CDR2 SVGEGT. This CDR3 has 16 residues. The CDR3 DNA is TGTGCCAGCAGTTCCCACAGGGGGGGCTCCTACAATGAGCAGTTCTTC. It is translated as CASSSHRGGSYNEQFF.

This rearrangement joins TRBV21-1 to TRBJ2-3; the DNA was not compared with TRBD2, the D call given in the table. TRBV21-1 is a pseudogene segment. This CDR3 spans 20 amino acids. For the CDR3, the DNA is TGTGCCAGCAGCAAAGATATAGGGAGGGAAAGCGGGGGCCGCACAGATACGCAGTATTTT. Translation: CASSKDIGRESGGRTDTQYF.

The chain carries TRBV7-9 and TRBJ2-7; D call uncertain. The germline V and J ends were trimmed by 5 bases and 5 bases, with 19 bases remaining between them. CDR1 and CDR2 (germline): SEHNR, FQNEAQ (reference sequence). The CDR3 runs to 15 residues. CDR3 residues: CASSLYQWATDEQYF. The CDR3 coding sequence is TGTGCCAGCAGCCTATACCAATGGGCGACCGACGAGCAGTACTTC.

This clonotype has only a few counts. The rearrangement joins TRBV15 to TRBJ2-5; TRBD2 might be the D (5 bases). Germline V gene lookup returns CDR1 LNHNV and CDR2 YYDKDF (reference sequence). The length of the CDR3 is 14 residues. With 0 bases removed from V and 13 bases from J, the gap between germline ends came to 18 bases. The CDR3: CATSRDSRRGRRYF. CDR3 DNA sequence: TGTGCCACCAGCAGAGATTCCCGTCGCGGGCGACGGTACTTC.

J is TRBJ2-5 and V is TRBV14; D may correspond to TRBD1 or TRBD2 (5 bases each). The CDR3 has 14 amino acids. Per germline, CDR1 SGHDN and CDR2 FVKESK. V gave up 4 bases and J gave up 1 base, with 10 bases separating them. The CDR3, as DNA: TGTGCCAGCAGCCGGGGGAACGGCCAAGAGACCCAGTACTTC. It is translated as CASSRGNGQETQYF. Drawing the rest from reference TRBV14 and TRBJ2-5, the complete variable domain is EAGVTQFPSHSVIEKGQTVTLRCDPISGHDNLYWYRRVMGKEIKFLLHFVKESKQDESGMPNNRFLAERTGGTYSTLKVQPAELEDSGVYFCASSRGNGQETQYFGPGTRLLVL.

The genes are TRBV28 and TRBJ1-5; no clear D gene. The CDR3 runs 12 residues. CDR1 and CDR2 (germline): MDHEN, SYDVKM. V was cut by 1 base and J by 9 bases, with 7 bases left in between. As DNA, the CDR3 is TGTGCCAGCAGTTTATTGGGAGGGCCCCAGCATTTT. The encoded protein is CASSLLGGPQHF.

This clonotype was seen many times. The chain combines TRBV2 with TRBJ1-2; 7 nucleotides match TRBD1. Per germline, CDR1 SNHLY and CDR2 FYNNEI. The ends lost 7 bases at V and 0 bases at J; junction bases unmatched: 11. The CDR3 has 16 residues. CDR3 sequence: CASTRTGPGANYGYTF. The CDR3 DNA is TGTGCCAGCACCAGGACAGGACCCGGAGCTAACTATGGCTACACCTTC.

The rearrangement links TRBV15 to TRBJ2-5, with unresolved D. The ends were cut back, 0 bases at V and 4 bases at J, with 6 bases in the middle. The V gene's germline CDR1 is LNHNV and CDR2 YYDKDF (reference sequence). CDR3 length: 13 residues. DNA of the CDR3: TGTGCCACCAGCAGAGACCACAGAGAGACCCAGTACTTC. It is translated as CATSRDHRETQYF. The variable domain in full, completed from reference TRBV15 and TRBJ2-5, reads DAMVIQNPRYQVTQFGKPVTLSCSQTLNHNVMYWYQQKSSQAPKLLFHYYDKDFNNEADTPDNFQSRRPNTSFCFLDIRSPGLGDTAMYLCATSRDHRETQYFGPGTRLLVL.

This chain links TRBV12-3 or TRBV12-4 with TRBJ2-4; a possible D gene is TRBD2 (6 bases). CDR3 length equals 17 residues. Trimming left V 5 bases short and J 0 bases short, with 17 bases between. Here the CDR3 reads CASSPNTPGVAKNIQYF. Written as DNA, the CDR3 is TGTGCCAGCAGTCCGAATACACCGGGGGTAGCCAAAAACATTCAGTACTTC.

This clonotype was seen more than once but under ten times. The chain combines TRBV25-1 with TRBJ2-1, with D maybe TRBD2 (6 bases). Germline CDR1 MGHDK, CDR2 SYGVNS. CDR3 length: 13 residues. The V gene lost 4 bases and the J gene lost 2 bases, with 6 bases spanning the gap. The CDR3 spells CASSGLAYNEQFF. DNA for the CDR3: TGTGCCAGCAGTGGACTAGCCTACAATGAGCAGTTCTTC. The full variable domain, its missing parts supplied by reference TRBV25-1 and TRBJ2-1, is EADIYQTPRYLVIGTGKKITLECSQTMGHDKMYWYQQDPGMELHLIHYSYGVNSTEKGDLSSESTVSRIRTEHFPLTLESARPSHTSQYLCASSGLAYNEQFFGPGTRLTVL.

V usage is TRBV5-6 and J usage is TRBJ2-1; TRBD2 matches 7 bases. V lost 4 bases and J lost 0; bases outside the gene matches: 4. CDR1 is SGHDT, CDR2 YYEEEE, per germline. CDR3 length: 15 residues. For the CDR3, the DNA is TGTGCCAGCAGCAAGCGGGGCAGCTCCTACAATGAGCAGTTCTTC. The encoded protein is CASSKRGSSYNEQFF.

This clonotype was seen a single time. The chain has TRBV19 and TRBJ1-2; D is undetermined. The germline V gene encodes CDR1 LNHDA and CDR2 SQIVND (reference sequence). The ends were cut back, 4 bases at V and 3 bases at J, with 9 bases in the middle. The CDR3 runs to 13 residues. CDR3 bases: TGTGCCAGTAGTAAAGGGAGCGACTATGGCTACACCTTC. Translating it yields CASSKGSDYGYTF.